Listed below are T cell receptor beta chains from one sample, sequenced in a study of blood T cell repertoires in COVID-19. Assay used: immunoSEQ multiplex PCR; TCRdb lists only in-frame clones, some missing. The sample has around 250,000 clones; roughly nine tenths are singletons. The sample consisted of peripheral blood. The receptors shown here come from a man aged 60 to 75 with acute or convalescent COVID-19. Both conserved end residues are part of each CDR3. D genes are given only for firm matches. Clone sizes are given selectively: once, few, many, or a class where the clone is expanded.

j_gene: TRBJ2-7
v_gene: TRBV23-1
abundance: -
d_gene: -
CDR3nt: TGCGCCAGCAGTCACCCCGAGGGGGGGAGATCCTACGAGCAGTACTTC
CDR3aa: CASSHPEGGRSYEQYF

j_gene: TRBJ2-7
v_gene: TRBV30
abundance: -
d_gene: TRBD2
CDR3nt: TGTGCCTGGATCCTAGCGGGTCCCACCTACGAGCAGTACTTC
CDR3aa: CAWILAGPTYEQYF

j_gene: TRBJ2-1
v_gene: TRBV7-2
abundance: -
d_gene: TRBD2
CDR3nt: TGTGCCAGCAGCTTACCTTCAAGCGGGACTTACAATGAGCAGTTCTTC
CDR3aa: CASSLPSSGTYNEQFF

j_gene: TRBJ2-1
v_gene: TRBV4-2
abundance: -
d_gene: TRBD2
CDR3nt: TGTGCCAGCAGCCAAGATCGCGCGGGAGGCAATGAGCAGTTCTTC
CDR3aa: CASSQDRAGGNEQFF

j_gene: TRBJ2-2
v_gene: TRBV28
abundance: once
d_gene: TRBD1
CDR3nt: TGTGCCAGCAGTTTATCGGATTGGGACAGAGCGAACACCGGGGAGCTGTTTTTT
CDR3aa: CASSLSDWDRANTGELFF

j_gene: TRBJ1-2
v_gene: TRBV28
abundance: -
d_gene: -
CDR3nt: TGTGCCAGCAGTTTAAGGCAGGGCAACTATGGCTACACCTTC
CDR3aa: CASSLRQGNYGYTF

j_gene: TRBJ1-3
v_gene: TRBV28
abundance: once
d_gene: -
CDR3nt: TGTGCCAGCAGTTTACCAGACTCTGGAAACACCATATATTTT
CDR3aa: CASSLPDSGNTIYF

j_gene: TRBJ1-3
v_gene: TRBV28
abundance: -
d_gene: -
CDR3nt: TGTGCCAGCAGATCTCCCGCGAGGAGGAGTGGAAACACCATATATTTT
CDR3aa: CASRSPARRSGNTIYF

j_gene: TRBJ2-7
v_gene: TRBV27
abundance: -
d_gene: TRBD2
CDR3nt: TGTGCCAGCAGTCCCCCCAGTAGCGGGAGGTTGACCTACGAGCAGTACTTC
CDR3aa: CASSPPSSGRLTYEQYF

j_gene: TRBJ2-1
v_gene: TRBV6-2/TRBV6-3
abundance: -
d_gene: -
CDR3nt: TGTGCCAGCAGTTACGGGAGTGGTGAGCAGTTCTTC
CDR3aa: CASSYGSGEQFF

j_gene: TRBJ2-7
v_gene: TRBV27
abundance: -
d_gene: -
CDR3nt: TGTGCCAGCAGTCCGACAGTATTCCTCGCGTACGAGCAGTACTTC
CDR3aa: CASSPTVFLAYEQYF

j_gene: TRBJ1-2
v_gene: TRBV7-9
abundance: -
d_gene: TRBD1
CDR3nt: TGTGCCAGCAGCGCCGGACAGGGGGGCTACACCTTC
CDR3aa: CASSAGQGGYTF

j_gene: TRBJ2-7
v_gene: TRBV27
abundance: -
d_gene: -
CDR3nt: TGTGCCAGCAGTTTATCCGGTTTTGGGACTCTCACCTACGAGCAGTACTTC
CDR3aa: CASSLSGFGTLTYEQYF

j_gene: TRBJ1-3
v_gene: TRBV30
abundance: -
d_gene: -
CDR3nt: TGTGCCTGGAGCCCCAGGGGAGACACCATATATTTT
CDR3aa: CAWSPRGDTIYF

j_gene: TRBJ1-3
v_gene: TRBV10-3
abundance: few
d_gene: TRBD1
CDR3nt: TGTGCCATCAGGGAAGTCCCGGGACAGAGTATGAGCTCTGGAAACACCATATATTTT
CDR3aa: CAIREVPGQSMSSGNTIYF

j_gene: TRBJ2-5
v_gene: TRBV11-2
abundance: -
d_gene: TRBD2
CDR3nt: TGTGCCAGCAGCTTAGGGGACCGACTAGCGGGAATACAAGAGACCCAGTACTTC
CDR3aa: CASSLGDRLAGIQETQYF

j_gene: TRBJ1-2
v_gene: TRBV30
abundance: -
d_gene: TRBD1
CDR3nt: TGTGCCTGGAGTGTGGGCAGGGGGTATGACTACACCTTC
CDR3aa: CAWSVGRGYDYTF

j_gene: TRBJ1-5
v_gene: TRBV4-2
abundance: -
d_gene: TRBD1
CDR3nt: TGTGCCAGCAGCCAAGGTAACAGGGGGGTCAGTCAGCCCCAGCATTTT
CDR3aa: CASSQGNRGVSQPQHF

j_gene: TRBJ1-4
v_gene: TRBV14
abundance: -
d_gene: -
CDR3nt: TGTGCCAGCAGCCAAGGATTGACAGCCAATGAAAAACTGTTTTTT
CDR3aa: CASSQGLTANEKLFF

j_gene: TRBJ2-5
v_gene: TRBV7-2
abundance: -
d_gene: -
CDR3nt: TGTGCCAGCAGCTTAATGGCCGGGTTACAAGAGACCCAGTACTTC
CDR3aa: CASSLMAGLQETQYF

j_gene: TRBJ2-1
v_gene: TRBV7-2
abundance: -
d_gene: TRBD2
CDR3nt: TGTGCCAGCAGCTTAGCCCCAAGAGGGAGGGCTATATCGGAGCAGTTCTTC
CDR3aa: CASSLAPRGRAISEQFF

j_gene: TRBJ2-5
v_gene: TRBV5-8
abundance: -
d_gene: TRBD1
CDR3nt: TGTGCCAGCAGCTTAGTAGACAGGGAAGAGACCCAGTACTTC
CDR3aa: CASSLVDREETQYF

j_gene: TRBJ2-7
v_gene: TRBV29-1
abundance: -
d_gene: TRBD2
CDR3nt: TGCAGCGTTGGACTAGCGGGATTCAAGCAGTACTTC
CDR3aa: CSVGLAGFKQYF

j_gene: TRBJ2-7
v_gene: TRBV27
abundance: -
d_gene: -
CDR3nt: TGTGCCAGCAGTTACCTAGGACAGAACTACGAGCAGTACTTC
CDR3aa: CASSYLGQNYEQYF

j_gene: TRBJ1-5
v_gene: TRBV6-6
abundance: -
d_gene: -
CDR3nt: TGTGCCAGCAGGCCCGGGAAGGATCAGCCCCAGCATTTT
CDR3aa: CASRPGKDQPQHF

j_gene: TRBJ1-5
v_gene: TRBV27
abundance: -
d_gene: -
CDR3nt: TGTGCCAGCAGTTCCTTGAATCAGCCCCAGCATTTT
CDR3aa: CASSSLNQPQHF

j_gene: TRBJ2-1
v_gene: TRBV24-1
abundance: -
d_gene: TRBD2
CDR3nt: TGTGCCACCAGTGACCCCGATAGCGGGAGCTCCTACAATGAGCAGTTCTTC
CDR3aa: CATSDPDSGSSYNEQFF

j_gene: TRBJ2-7
v_gene: TRBV28
abundance: -
d_gene: TRBD1
CDR3nt: TGTGCCAGCAGTTCCTGGCAGGGGGCTTCCTACGAGCAGTACTTC
CDR3aa: CASSSWQGASYEQYF

j_gene: TRBJ2-7
v_gene: TRBV5-4
abundance: -
d_gene: -
CDR3nt: TGTGCCAGCAGCTTGCCAGGGGACCCATCCTACGAGCAGTACTTC
CDR3aa: CASSLPGDPSYEQYF

j_gene: TRBJ2-5
v_gene: TRBV13
abundance: -
d_gene: TRBD1
CDR3nt: TGTGCCAGCAGCCCCGGACAGGGCGTGGAGACCCAGTACTTC
CDR3aa: CASSPGQGVETQYF

j_gene: TRBJ1-1
v_gene: TRBV6-5
abundance: -
d_gene: TRBD1
CDR3nt: TGTGCCAGCAGTTACCGGACAGGGTGGAGTGAAGCTTTCTTT
CDR3aa: CASSYRTGWSEAFF

j_gene: TRBJ1-5
v_gene: TRBV30
abundance: -
d_gene: TRBD1
CDR3nt: TGTGCCTGGAGTTTGGACAGGAATCAGCCCCAGCATTTT
CDR3aa: CAWSLDRNQPQHF

j_gene: TRBJ2-5
v_gene: TRBV6-5
abundance: -
d_gene: -
CDR3nt: TGTGCCGGCGCAACAGATTTCCAAGAGACCCAGTACTTC
CDR3aa: CAGATDFQETQYF

j_gene: TRBJ1-2
v_gene: TRBV7-2
abundance: -
d_gene: TRBD1
CDR3nt: TGTGCCAGCAGCAGCAATACCGGGACAGGGGGGGGCGGCTACACCTTC
CDR3aa: CASSSNTGTGGGGYTF

j_gene: TRBJ1-4
v_gene: TRBV19
abundance: -
d_gene: -
CDR3nt: TGTGCCAGTAGTATAGAAACAGGGAATGAAAAACTGTTTTTT
CDR3aa: CASSIETGNEKLFF

j_gene: TRBJ1-2
v_gene: TRBV11-2
abundance: few
d_gene: -
CDR3nt: TGTGCCATCCCAAGGGGATTTGGCTACACCTTC
CDR3aa: CAIPRGFGYTF

j_gene: TRBJ2-1
v_gene: TRBV28
abundance: -
d_gene: TRBD1
CDR3nt: TGTGCCAGCACCCAGGGGGCAGGGGACCCCGAGCAGTTCTTC
CDR3aa: CASTQGAGDPEQFF

j_gene: TRBJ2-3
v_gene: TRBV7-6
abundance: -
d_gene: -
CDR3nt: TGTGCCAGCAGCTTAAGTAGCGGTAGCACAGATACGCAGTATTTT
CDR3aa: CASSLSSGSTDTQYF

j_gene: TRBJ2-5
v_gene: TRBV18
abundance: -
d_gene: -
CDR3nt: TGTGCCAGCTCACCGGGCAGAGCAGAGACCCAGTACTTC
CDR3aa: CASSPGRAETQYF

j_gene: TRBJ1-2
v_gene: TRBV7-2
abundance: -
d_gene: -
CDR3nt: TGTGCCAGCAGCTTTACAGGTTATAGCTACACCTTC
CDR3aa: CASSFTGYSYTF

j_gene: TRBJ2-1
v_gene: TRBV9
abundance: -
d_gene: -
CDR3nt: TGTGCCAGCAGCTCCTCCCCCAGCTCCTACAATGAGCAGTTCTTC
CDR3aa: CASSSSPSSYNEQFF

j_gene: TRBJ2-1
v_gene: TRBV7-3
abundance: -
d_gene: TRBD2
CDR3nt: TGTGCCAGCAGCCCCCAAGGGTCCGGGACTAGCGGGAGGTGGGCCTACAATGAGCAGTTCTTC
CDR3aa: CASSPQGSGTSGRWAYNEQFF

j_gene: TRBJ2-4
v_gene: TRBV5-6
abundance: -
d_gene: TRBD2
CDR3nt: TGTGCCAGCAGCTTGGTCGGCAGGGAGCGGGAGGGCCTAAGGAACTTC
CDR3aa: CASSLVGREREGLRNF

j_gene: TRBJ1-1
v_gene: TRBV25-1
abundance: -
d_gene: -
CDR3nt: TGTGCCAGCACAAGGGGGGGCGGTTCTGCTGAAGCTTTCTTT
CDR3aa: CASTRGGGSAEAFF

j_gene: TRBJ2-1
v_gene: TRBV19
abundance: -
d_gene: TRBD2
CDR3nt: TGTGCCAGTAGGAGGCTAGCGGGAGGAGTGGTGGACAATGAGCAGTTCTTC
CDR3aa: CASRRLAGGVVDNEQFF

j_gene: TRBJ2-2
v_gene: TRBV6-5
abundance: -
d_gene: TRBD1
CDR3nt: TGTGCCACCGACAGGGAAACGGGCACCGGGGAGCTGTTTTTT
CDR3aa: CATDRETGTGELFF

j_gene: TRBJ1-4
v_gene: TRBV19
abundance: -
d_gene: -
CDR3nt: TGTGCCAGTAGGACAGACGCAACTAATGAAAAACTGTTTTTT
CDR3aa: CASRTDATNEKLFF

j_gene: TRBJ1-5
v_gene: TRBV19
abundance: -
d_gene: -
CDR3nt: TGTGCCAGTAGTATTAAGAAGGGGGGAGGGGTCGACAATCAGCCCCAGCATTTT
CDR3aa: CASSIKKGGGVDNQPQHF

j_gene: TRBJ1-2
v_gene: TRBV5-6
abundance: -
d_gene: TRBD1
CDR3nt: TGTGCCAGCAGCTTGGGAGGGGGCGACTATGGCTACACCTTC
CDR3aa: CASSLGGGDYGYTF